This T cell receptor beta chain was found in a study of shared clonotypes between healthy human individuals. General study findings and limits: Relative to their counterparts shared across all four donors, non-shared clonotypes exhibited diminished generation probabilities. Across subsets, estimated richness was generally greater for naive than for memory populations.

Using immunoSEQ multiplex PCR, the repertoire was profiled, and TCRdb retains in-frame clones only, with some absent. The repertoire consists of roughly 760,000 clones, with under 80% occurring once and the leading ten covering about 1.7%. About this clone itself: Its antigen is not identified. Other nucleotide sequences from this sample produce the same CDR3.

Germline V CDR1 and CDR2: SNHLY, FYNNEI. The CDR3 is made up of 12 amino acids. Trimming removed 7 bases at V and 5 bases at J, with 11 bases between. Specimen: memory CD4+ T cells sorted from blood. The subset here: CD45RA-negative fraction. The clonotype originates from a woman in her twenties or thirties in good health. The chain couples TRBV2 to TRBJ2-5; D is perhaps TRBD2 (7 bases). The CDR3 sequence: CASKGGGETQYF. CDR3 sequence (DNA): TGTGCCAGCAAGGGGGGAGGGGAGACCCAGTACTTC. Based on the CDR3 plus reference TRBV2 and TRBJ2-5, the full variable domain is EPEVTQTPSHQVTQMGQEVILRCVPISNHLYFYWYRQILGQKVEFLVSFYNNEISEKSEIFDDQFSVERPDGSNFTLKIRSTKLEDSAMYFCASKGGGETQYFGPGTRLLVL.